These 5 T cell receptor beta chains originate from one sample sequenced in a study of T cell responses to AZD1222 COVID-19 vaccine. Clones were sequenced by immunoSEQ multiplex PCR, and TCRdb holds only the in-frame ones, with some missing. The table records roughly 93,000 clones, over 85% of them present only once. The starting material was peripheral blood, obtained on day 0 of MenACWY control vaccination. The receptors were sampled from an adult in good health.

The chain combines TRBV28 with TRBJ1-3; 8 positions match TRBD1. CDR3 length equals 16 residues. Germline assignment: CDR1 MDHEN and CDR2 SYDVKM. V shed 6 bases and J 0 bases; nucleotides not matched to a gene: 7. The CDR3 DNA follows: TGTGCCAGCAGGACGACAACAGGGGGCTCTGGAAACACCATATATTTT. Translation gives CASRTTTGGSGNTIYF.

The chain couples TRBV19 to TRBJ2-1, with TRBD2 matching 8 bases. The CDR3 is 15 residues long. Germline V gives CDR1 LNHDA, CDR2 SQIVND (reference sequence). Unmatched junction bases numbered 11, after V lost 3 bases and J lost 10 bases. CDR3 DNA sequence: TGTGCCAGTAGTATTCCCCGGGGGGGCCGGGGAGAGCAGTTCTTC. This codes for CASSIPRGGRGEQFF.

V and J are TRBV5-1 and TRBJ1-1; no reliable D call. In germline, CDR1 is SGHRS, CDR2 YFSETQ. The V gene lost 5 bases and the J gene lost 5 bases, with 13 bases spanning the gap. This CDR3 contains 13 residues. The CDR3 DNA reads TGCGCCAGCAGGGAGCAGGCTGGTACTGAAGCTTTCTTT. It translates to CASREQAGTEAFF.

J is TRBJ2-4 and V is TRBV28; the D gene could be TRBD1 or TRBD2 (5 bases each). With 6 bases removed from V and 8 bases from J, the gap between germline ends came to 17 bases. Germline V lookup: CDR1 MDHEN, CDR2 SYDVKM. The CDR3 sequence is 14 residues long. The CDR3 nucleotides read TGTGCCAGCAGCCCCCACCGGGGCATGGACATTCAGTACTTC. This codes for CASSPHRGMDIQYF.

The chain links TRBV4-2 to TRBJ2-7, with D perhaps TRBD2 (6 bases). The CDR3 has 15 amino acids. The V gene's germline CDR1 is LGHNA and CDR2 YNFKEQ. Trimming removed 2 bases from V and 5 bases from J, with 16 bases in between. CDR3: CASSQSLPGRHEQYF. CDR3 in DNA: TGTGCCAGCAGCCAAAGCTTGCCAGGGAGGCACGAGCAGTACTTC.